The 18 T cell receptor beta chains presented below share a single source sample, sequenced in a study of cytomegalovirus exposure and HLA in healthy donors. This table comes from immunoSEQ multiplex PCR, and its TCRdb copy is limited to in-frame clones, with some not included. This sample has tens of thousands of clones; roughly nine tenths occur once, and the top ten carry around 8%. Input material: PBMCs. All receptors derive from a woman between 18 and 29 years old in good health and CMV-seropositive.

This chain connects TRBV10-3 to TRBJ2-2; TRBD2 might be the D (7 bases). There are 18 residues in the CDR3. CDR1 is ENHRY, CDR2 SYGVKD, per germline. V was shortened by 4 bases and J by 0 bases, with 18 bases between the two germline ends. CDR3 in amino acids: CAISGGGRDHTNTGELFF. CDR3 DNA: TGTGCCATCAGTGGGGGGGGCAGGGACCACACGAACACCGGGGAGCTGTTTTTT.

The chain carries TRBV5-1 and TRBJ2-2; D not certain. Deletions cut 3 bases from V and 3 bases from J, with 6 bases between. CDR1 and CDR2 from the germline V gene are SGHRS and YFSETQ. This CDR3 contains 13 residues. The CDR3 sequence: CASSSADTGELFF. The CDR3 region has the DNA TGCGCCAGCAGCTCGGCGGACACCGGGGAGCTGTTTTTT.

The chain carries TRBV5-4 and TRBJ2-1; a weak D match, TRBD2 (6 bases). The V end was cut by 5 bases, the J end by 5 bases, with 20 bases between. Germline V CDR1 and CDR2: SGHNT, YYREEE (reference sequence). This CDR3 is built from 16 residues. CDR3 loop: CASRPGGRGVDNEQFF. The CDR3 coding sequence is TGTGCCAGCAGACCCGGGGGTAGGGGCGTAGACAATGAGCAGTTCTTC.

This clone was counted between two and nine times. The CDR3 region has the DNA TGTGCCAGCAGTCCTGGACAGGGCAATCAGCCCCAGCATTTT. Protein product: CASSPGQGNQPQHF. The chain recombines TRBV27 with TRBJ1-5, with 7 bases that match TRBD1. With V trimmed by 5 bases and J by 2 bases, 3 bases remained unmatched. This CDR3 is 14 amino acids long. The V gene's germline CDR1 is MNHEY and CDR2 SMNVEV (reference sequence).

V and J are TRBV28 and TRBJ2-2; tentatively, D is TRBD1 (5 bases). The V end was cut by 7 bases, the J end by 3 bases, with 6 bases between. Germline lookup yields CDR1 MDHEN and CDR2 SYDVKM. This CDR3 has 12 residues. The CDR3 is CASIRDTGELFF. The DNA for the CDR3 is TGTGCCAGCATCAGGGACACCGGGGAGCTGTTTTTT.

A few counts support this clone. The chain combines TRBV25-1 with TRBJ2-6, with 7 bases identical to TRBD1. Germline CDR1 and CDR2: MGHDK and SYGVNS. The V segment lost 4 bases and the J segment 4 bases; nucleotides outside the gene matches: 4. The CDR3 spans 15 residues. CDR3 sequence: CASSGEGAGANVLTF. CDR3 DNA: TGTGCCAGCAGTGGTGAGGGGGCGGGGGCCAACGTCCTGACTTTC.

V usage is TRBV19 and J usage is TRBJ1-4, with TRBD1 matching over 7 bases. Losses at the gene ends were 5 bases for V and 4 bases for J; bases not matched to a gene: 7. Germline CDR1 and CDR2: LNHDA and SQIVND (reference sequence). The CDR3 contains 15 residues. Written as DNA, the CDR3 is TGTGCCAGTAGTCCGCCGGGACAGATTAATGAAAAACTGTTTTTT. This gives the protein CASSPPGQINEKLFF.

This clone came up a few times. The rearrangement joins TRBV6-1 to TRBJ2-6; D is perhaps TRBD1 (5 bases). V lost 8 bases and J 0 bases, leaving 11 bases between the germline ends. Germline CDR1 and CDR2: MNHNS and SASEGT. The CDR3 has 15 residues. CDR3 sequence reads: CASEYTGSGANVLTF. The DNA for the CDR3 is TGTGCCAGCGAATACACAGGCTCTGGGGCCAACGTCCTGACTTTC.

The chain employs TRBV27 and TRBJ2-5, with 9 bases identical to TRBD1. The CDR3 is 13 amino acids. The J segment lost 3 bases and the V segment lost 6 bases, leaving 2 bases of the junction unmatched. The V gene's germline CDR1 is MNHEY and CDR2 SMNVEV (reference sequence). The CDR3 DNA reads TGTGCCAGCAGGGGACAGGGTAAAGAGACCCAGTACTTC. Protein sequence: CASRGQGKETQYF.

This sequence joins TRBV28 and TRBJ2-2, with 8 bases that match TRBD2. Germline values: CDR1 MDHEN, CDR2 SYDVKM. The CDR3 has 17 amino acids. J lost 4 bases, V lost 2 bases, and 9 bases had no gene match. CDR3 residues: CASSLKRGGRVTGELFF. CDR3 nucleotides: TGTGCCAGCAGTTTAAAACGGGGGGGCCGGGTCACCGGGGAGCTGTTTTTT. Full variable domain (remainder filled in from reference TRBV28 and TRBJ2-2): DVKVTQSSRYLVKRTGEKVFLECVQDMDHENMFWYRQDPGLGLRLIYFSYDVKMKEKGDIPEGYSVSREKKERFSLILESASTNQTSMYLCASSLKRGGRVTGELFFGEGSRLTVL.

The CDR3 nucleotides read TGTGCCAGCAGCCTGGACAGGGGGACAGATACGCAGTATTTT. Protein: CASSLDRGTDTQYF. This chain links TRBV6-5 with TRBJ2-3; 10 nucleotides match TRBD1. The germline gives CDR1 MNHEY, CDR2 SVGAGI. J was trimmed by 3 bases and V by 6 bases; bases with no gene match: 3. This CDR3 has 14 amino acids.

This chain links TRBV19 with TRBJ2-3, with TRBD2 matching over 15 bases. This CDR3 is 16 amino acids long. Germline CDR1 is LNHDA and CDR2 is SQIVND (reference sequence). V lost 4 bases and J lost 4; bases outside the gene matches: 3. CDR3 in amino acids: CASSTGLAGGADTQYF. CDR3 nucleotides: TGTGCCAGTAGTACGGGACTAGCGGGGGGCGCAGATACGCAGTATTTT.

The chain is built from TRBV5-1 and TRBJ1-2; maybe TRBD1 (5 bases). The CDR3 length is 13 residues. Germline V gene lookup returns CDR1 SGHRS and CDR2 YFSETQ. Trimming left V 2 bases short and J 7 bases short, with 12 bases between. CDR3 nucleotides: TGCGCCAGCAGCTTTGAAACAGGTCTTGGCTACACCTTC. This gives the protein CASSFETGLGYTF.

This sequence joins TRBV6-1 and TRBJ1-5; possibly TRBD1 for D (6 bases). V was trimmed by 10 bases and J by 4 bases, leaving 20 bases between them. CDR1 and CDR2 from the germline V gene are MNHNS and SASEGT. This CDR3 has 15 amino acids. CDR3: CATQEIRDKNQPQHF. Here the CDR3 DNA reads TGTGCCACCCAAGAGATCCGGGACAAAAATCAGCCCCAGCATTTT.

This chain links TRBV9 with TRBJ2-3; 7 bases align to TRBD1. The junction had 8 bases not matched to a gene; V was cut back by 4 bases and J by 3 bases. CDR1 is SGDLS, CDR2 YYNGEE, per germline. The CDR3 has 15 residues. The CDR3, as DNA: TGTGCCAGCAGCCGGGCGGCAGGGGGAACAGATACGCAGTATTTT. This translates into CASSRAAGGTDTQYF.

This rearrangement joins TRBV7-3 to TRBJ2-1, with D possibly TRBD1 on 6 matching bases. The germline V gene has CDR1 SGHTA and CDR2 FQGTGA. The length of the CDR3 is 14 residues. Trimming removed 6 bases from V and 5 bases from J, with 14 bases in between. The DNA of the CDR3 is TGTGCCAGCAGTTTATTGACAGGTAACAATGAGCAGTTCTTC. This codes for CASSLLTGNNEQFF.

The gene calls are TRBV7-2 and TRBJ1-1; a possible D gene is TRBD1 (6 bases). The CDR3 is 15 residues long. The germline V gene has CDR1 SGHTA and CDR2 FQGNSA. V lost 2 bases to trimming and J lost 6 bases, with 16 bases between them. CDR3 DNA: TGTGCCAGCAGCTTAAAGGGGGAACGGCTGCCTGAAGCTTTCTTT. Amino acid sequence: CASSLKGERLPEAFF. Drawing the rest from reference TRBV7-2 and TRBJ1-1, the complete variable domain is GAGVSQSPSNKVTEKGKDVELRCDPISGHTALYWYRQSLGQGLEFLIYFQGNSAPDKSGLPSDRFSAERTGGSVSTLTIQRTQQEDSAVYLCASSLKGERLPEAFFGQGTRLTVV.

In DNA form, the CDR3 reads TGTGCCAGCAGACCCACCCGGGGGAAATCGGAAGAGACCCAGTACTTC. Protein sequence: CASRPTRGKSEETQYF. The V and J genes are TRBV11-2 and TRBJ2-5, with TRBD2 as a possible D gene (6 bases). V lost 6 bases and J 3 bases, leaving 20 bases between the germline ends. From germline, CDR1 is SGHAT and CDR2 FQNNGV. The CDR3 spans 16 residues.